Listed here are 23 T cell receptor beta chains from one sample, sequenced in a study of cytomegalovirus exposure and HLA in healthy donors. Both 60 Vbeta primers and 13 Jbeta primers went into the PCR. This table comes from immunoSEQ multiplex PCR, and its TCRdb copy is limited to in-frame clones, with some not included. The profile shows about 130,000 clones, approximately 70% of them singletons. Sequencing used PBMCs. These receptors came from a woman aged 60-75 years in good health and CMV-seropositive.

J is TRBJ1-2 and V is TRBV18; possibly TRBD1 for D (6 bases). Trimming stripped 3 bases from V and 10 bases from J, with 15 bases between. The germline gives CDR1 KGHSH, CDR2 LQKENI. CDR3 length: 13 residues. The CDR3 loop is CASSPRQDGDYTF. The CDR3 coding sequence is TGTGCCAGCTCACCCCGACAGGACGGTGACTACACCTTC.

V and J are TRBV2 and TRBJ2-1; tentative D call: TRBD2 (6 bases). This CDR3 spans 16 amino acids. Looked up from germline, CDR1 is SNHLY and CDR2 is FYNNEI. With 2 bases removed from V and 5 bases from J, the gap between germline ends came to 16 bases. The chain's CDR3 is CASSEHGGAPNNEQFF. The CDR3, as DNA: TGTGCCAGCAGTGAACACGGGGGAGCCCCTAACAATGAGCAGTTCTTC.

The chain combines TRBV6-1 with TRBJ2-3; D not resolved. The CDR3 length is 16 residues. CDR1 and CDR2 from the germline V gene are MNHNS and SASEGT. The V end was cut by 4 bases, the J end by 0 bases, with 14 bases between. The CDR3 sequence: CASSGRTPSSTDTQYF. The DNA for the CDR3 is TGTGCCAGCAGTGGGAGAACCCCGTCTAGCACAGATACGCAGTATTTT.

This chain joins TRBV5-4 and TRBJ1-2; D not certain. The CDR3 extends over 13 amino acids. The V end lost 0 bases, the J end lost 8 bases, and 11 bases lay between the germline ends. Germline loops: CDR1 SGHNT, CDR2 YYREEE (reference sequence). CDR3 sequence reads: CASSLAGERGYTF. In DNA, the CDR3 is TGTGCCAGCAGCTTGGCCGGGGAAAGAGGCTACACCTTC.

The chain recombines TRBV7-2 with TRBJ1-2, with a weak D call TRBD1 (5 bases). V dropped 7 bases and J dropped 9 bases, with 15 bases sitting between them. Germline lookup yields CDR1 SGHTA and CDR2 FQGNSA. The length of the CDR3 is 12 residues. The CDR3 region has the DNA TGTGCCAGCACCGCAGGGATTGGGAGCTACACCTTC. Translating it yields CASTAGIGSYTF.

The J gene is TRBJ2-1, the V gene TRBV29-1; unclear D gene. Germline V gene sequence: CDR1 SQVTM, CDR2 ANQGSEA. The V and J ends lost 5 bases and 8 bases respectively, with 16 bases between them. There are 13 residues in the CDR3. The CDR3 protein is CSVTSVGSYEQFF. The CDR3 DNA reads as TGCAGCGTTACTTCGGTCGGGTCGTATGAGCAGTTCTTC.

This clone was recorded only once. CDR3 DNA: TGTGCCAGCAGCTTGGACAGTCTTCTTTACACCGGGGAGCTGTTTTTT. Its protein is CASSLDSLLYTGELFF. The chain links TRBV5-6 to TRBJ2-2, with unresolved D. There are 16 residues in the CDR3. V was pared by 0 bases and J by 3 bases, with 12 bases between. Germline V CDR1 and CDR2: SGHDT, YYEEEE.

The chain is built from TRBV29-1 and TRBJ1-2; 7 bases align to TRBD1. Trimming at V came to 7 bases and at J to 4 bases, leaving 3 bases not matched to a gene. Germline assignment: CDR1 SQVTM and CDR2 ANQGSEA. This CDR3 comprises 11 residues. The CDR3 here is CSGGDSYGYTF. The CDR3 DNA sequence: TGCAGCGGGGGGGACAGCTATGGCTACACCTTC.

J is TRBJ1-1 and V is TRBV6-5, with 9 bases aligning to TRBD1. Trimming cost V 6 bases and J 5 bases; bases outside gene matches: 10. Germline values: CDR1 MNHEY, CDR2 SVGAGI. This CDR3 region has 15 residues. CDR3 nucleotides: TGTGCCAGCAGACATAGGGGACAGGGTTGGACTGAAGCTTTCTTT. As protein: CASRHRGQGWTEAFF.

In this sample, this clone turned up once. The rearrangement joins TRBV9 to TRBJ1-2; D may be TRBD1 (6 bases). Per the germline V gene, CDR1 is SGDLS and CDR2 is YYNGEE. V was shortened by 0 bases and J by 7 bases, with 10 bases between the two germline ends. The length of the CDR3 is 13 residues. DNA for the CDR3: TGTGCCAGCAGCGTAGACTTGGGGGCTGGCTACACCTTC. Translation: CASSVDLGAGYTF.

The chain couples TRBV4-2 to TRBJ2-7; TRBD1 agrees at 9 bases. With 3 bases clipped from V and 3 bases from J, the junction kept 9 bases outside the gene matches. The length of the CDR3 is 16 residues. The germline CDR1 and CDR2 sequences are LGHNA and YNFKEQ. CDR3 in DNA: TGTGCCAGCAGCCAGGGGGAGACAGGGGGGCACTACGAGCAGTACTTC. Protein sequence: CASSQGETGGHYEQYF.

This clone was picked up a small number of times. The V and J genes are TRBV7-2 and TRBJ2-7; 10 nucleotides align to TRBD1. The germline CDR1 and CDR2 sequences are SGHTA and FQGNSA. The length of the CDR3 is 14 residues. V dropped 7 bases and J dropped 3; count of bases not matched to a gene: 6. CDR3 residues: CASMPGQGNYEQYF. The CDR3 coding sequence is TGTGCCAGCATGCCGGGACAGGGGAACTACGAGCAGTACTTC.

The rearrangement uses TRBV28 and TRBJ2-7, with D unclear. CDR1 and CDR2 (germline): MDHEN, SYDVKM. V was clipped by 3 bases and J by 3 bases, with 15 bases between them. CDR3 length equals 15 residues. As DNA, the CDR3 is TGTGCCAGCAGTTTTTATGGCAAAATCGTCTACGAGCAGTACTTC. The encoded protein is CASSFYGKIVYEQYF.

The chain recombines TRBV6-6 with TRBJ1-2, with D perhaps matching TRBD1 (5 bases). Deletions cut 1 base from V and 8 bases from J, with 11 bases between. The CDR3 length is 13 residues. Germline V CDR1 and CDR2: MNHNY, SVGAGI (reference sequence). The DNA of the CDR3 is TGTGCCAGCAGTTACTTAGGGGAGGAAGGCTACACCTTC. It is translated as CASSYLGEEGYTF.

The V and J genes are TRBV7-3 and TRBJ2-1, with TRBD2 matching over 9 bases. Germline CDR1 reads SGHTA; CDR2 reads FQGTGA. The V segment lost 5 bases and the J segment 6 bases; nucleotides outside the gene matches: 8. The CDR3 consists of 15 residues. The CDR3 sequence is CASSHSGTSLNEQFF. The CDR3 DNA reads TGTGCCAGCAGCCATTCCGGGACTAGCCTCAATGAGCAGTTCTTC.

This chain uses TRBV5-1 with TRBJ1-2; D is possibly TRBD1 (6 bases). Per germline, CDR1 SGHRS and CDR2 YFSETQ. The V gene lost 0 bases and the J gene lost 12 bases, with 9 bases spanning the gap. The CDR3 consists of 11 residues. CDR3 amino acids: CASSLDREHTF. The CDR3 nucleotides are TGCGCCAGCAGCTTGGACAGGGAACACACCTTC.

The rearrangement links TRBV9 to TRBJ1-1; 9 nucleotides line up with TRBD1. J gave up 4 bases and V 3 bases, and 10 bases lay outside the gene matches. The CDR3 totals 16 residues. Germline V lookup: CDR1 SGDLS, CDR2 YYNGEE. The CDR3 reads CASSDGDREGSTEAFF. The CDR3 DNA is TGTGCCAGCAGCGACGGGGACAGGGAGGGTTCCACTGAAGCTTTCTTT.

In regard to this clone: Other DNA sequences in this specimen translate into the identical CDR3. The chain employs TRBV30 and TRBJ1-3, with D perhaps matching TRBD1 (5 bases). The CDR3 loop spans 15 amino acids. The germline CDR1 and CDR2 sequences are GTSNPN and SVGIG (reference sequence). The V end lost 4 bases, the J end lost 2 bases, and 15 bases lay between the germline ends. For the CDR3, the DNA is TGTGCCTGGACCGGGACTTTACTGACTGGAAACACCATATATTTT. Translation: CAWTGTLLTGNTIYF. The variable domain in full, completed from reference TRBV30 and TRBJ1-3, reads SQTIHQWPATLVQPVGSPLSLECTVEGTSNPNLYWYRQAAGRGLQLLFYSVGIGQISSEVPQNLSASRPQDRQFILSSKKLLLSDSGFYLCAWTGTLLTGNTIYFGEGSWLTVV.

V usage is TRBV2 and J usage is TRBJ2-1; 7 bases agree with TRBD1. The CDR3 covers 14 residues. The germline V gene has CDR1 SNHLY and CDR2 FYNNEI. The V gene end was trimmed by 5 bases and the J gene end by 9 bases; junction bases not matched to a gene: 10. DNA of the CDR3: TGTGCCAGCAGTTTAAGGACAGGTACAGGTGAGCAGTTCTTC. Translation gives CASSLRTGTGEQFF. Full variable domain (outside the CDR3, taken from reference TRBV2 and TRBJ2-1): EPEVTQTPSHQVTQMGQEVILRCVPISNHLYFYWYRQILGQKVEFLVSFYNNEISEKSEIFDDQFSVERPDGSNFTLKIRSTKLEDSAMYFCASSLRTGTGEQFFGPGTRLTVL.

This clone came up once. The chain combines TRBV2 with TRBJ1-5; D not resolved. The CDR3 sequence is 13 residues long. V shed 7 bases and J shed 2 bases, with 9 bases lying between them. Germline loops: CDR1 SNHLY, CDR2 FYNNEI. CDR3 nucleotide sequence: TGTGCCAGCACCGGAGTGGGCAATCAGCCCCAGCATTTT. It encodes CASTGVGNQPQHF.

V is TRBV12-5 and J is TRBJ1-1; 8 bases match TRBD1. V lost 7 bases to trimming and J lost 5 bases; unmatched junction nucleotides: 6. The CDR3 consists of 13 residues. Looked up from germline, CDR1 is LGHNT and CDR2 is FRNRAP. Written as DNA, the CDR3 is TGTGCTAGTGCCATTACAGGGGGTACTGAAGCTTTCTTT. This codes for CASAITGGTEAFF.

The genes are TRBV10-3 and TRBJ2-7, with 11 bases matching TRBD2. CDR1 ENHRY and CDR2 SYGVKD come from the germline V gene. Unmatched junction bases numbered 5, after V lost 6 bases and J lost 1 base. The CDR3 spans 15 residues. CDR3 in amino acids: CAIRLTSGASYEQYF. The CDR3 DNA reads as TGTGCCATCAGGCTGACTAGCGGGGCTTCCTACGAGCAGTACTTC.

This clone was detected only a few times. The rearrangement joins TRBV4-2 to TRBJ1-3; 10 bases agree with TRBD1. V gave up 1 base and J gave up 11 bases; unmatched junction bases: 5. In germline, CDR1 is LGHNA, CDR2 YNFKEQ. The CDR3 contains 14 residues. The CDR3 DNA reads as TGTGCCAGCAGCCAAGCCGGGACAGGGGTCTCCATATATTTT. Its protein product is CASSQAGTGVSIYF.